The TCR beta chain described here comes from a study of shared clonotypes between healthy human individuals. This clone appeared once. Other nucleotide sequences from this sample produce the same CDR3. Germline CDR1 SGDLS, CDR2 YYNGEE. V was pared by 0 bases and J by 0 bases, with 7 bases between. CDR3 size: 15 residues. Clones were sequenced by immunoSEQ multiplex PCR, and TCRdb holds only the in-frame ones, with some missing. The sample contains some 2,100,000 clones, 90% to 96% of which appear only once. Sample: naive CD4+ T cells sorted from blood. Described subset: CD45RA+ positively selected. This chain uses TRBV9 with TRBJ1-3; no reliable D call. The sequence was obtained from a young man in good health. The CDR3 loop is CASSVGGNSGNTIYF. For the CDR3, the DNA is TGTGCCAGCAGCGTAGGCGGCAACTCTGGAAACACCATATATTTT.